This entry features one T cell receptor (beta chain) sequence. The length of the CDR3 is 15 residues. Trimming took off 1 base at V and 0 bases at J, with 12 bases between the two ends. CDR1 and CDR2 (germline): DFQATT, SNEGSKA (reference sequence). For the second PCR, which ran for about 6 to 11 cycles, a sample-barcoded 5' primer and a J-beta primer mix were used. TCRdb fed the 5' RACE reads into MiXCR, producing one record per CDR3 protein. The sample shows 1.2 million to 1.5 million distinct CDR3 sequences, roughly 60% of them seen only once. The record originates from a study of blood T cells in healthy people across ages.

This chain joins TRBV20-1 and TRBJ1-2, with D unresolved. Specimen: blood. The TCR was taken from a man younger than 35 in good health. This CDR3 is CSARAPPGPNYGYTF. The CDR3, as DNA: TGCAGTGCTAGAGCCCCTCCCGGACCTAACTATGGCTACACCTTC.